Each of the 20 T cell receptor beta chains below was sequenced from the same sample in a study of CD4 T cell repertoires in COVID-19. Sequencing used immunoSEQ multiplex PCR; TCRdb keeps in-frame clones, though not all of them. This table has about 75,000 clones, roughly 85% appearing once. Here the sequenced sample was CD4+ T cells from peripheral blood, taken after recovery from COVID-19. Receptors originate from a human donor who had COVID-19.

The V and J genes are TRBV5-1 and TRBJ2-2, with D tentatively TRBD1 (5 bases). V gave up 6 bases and J gave up 3 bases, with 15 bases separating them. CDR3 length: 15 amino acids. Germline V gene data show CDR1 as SGHRS and CDR2 as YFSETQ. The CDR3 reads CASKVLGLDTGELFF. The CDR3 DNA sequence: TGCGCCAGCAAGGTGCTGGGGCTAGACACCGGGGAGCTGTTTTTT.

In nucleotides, the CDR3 is TGTGCCAGCGGGAGTTCCGGGGTCAGGGAATATGGCTACACCTTC. Its protein product is CASGSSGVREYGYTF. The rearrangement links TRBV3-1 (or the pseudogene TRBV3-2) to TRBJ1-2; perhaps TRBD1 as D (5 bases). V was clipped by 8 bases and J by 5 bases, with 21 bases between them. The CDR3 consists of 15 residues. CDR1 and CDR2 (germline): LGHDT, YNNKEL (reference sequence).

The chain is built from TRBV3-1 (or the pseudogene TRBV3-2) and TRBJ2-2; 8 bases map to TRBD1. CDR3 length: 14 residues. V lost 4 bases to trimming and J lost 6 bases; unmatched junction nucleotides: 4. The germline gives CDR1 LGHDT, CDR2 YNNKEL (reference sequence). CDR3 DNA sequence: TGTGCCAGCAGCCCATTGACAGGGGCCGGGGAGCTGTTTTTT. Encoded protein: CASSPLTGAGELFF.

The chain has TRBV14 and TRBJ2-3; TRBD1 matches 9 bases. The V gene's germline CDR1 is SGHDN and CDR2 FVKESK. This CDR3 spans 15 amino acids. V shed 0 bases, J shed 5 bases, and the junction held 3 bases outside the gene matches. The CDR3: CASSQEQTGGDTQYF. In nucleotides, the CDR3 is TGTGCCAGCAGCCAAGAACAGACAGGGGGAGATACGCAGTATTTT.

The J gene is TRBJ2-3, the V gene TRBV16; D is undetermined. Germline V gene data show CDR1 as KGHSY and CDR2 as FQNENV. The CDR3 covers 14 residues. V lost 0 bases and J 6 bases, leaving 10 bases between the germline ends. CDR3: CASSQSVGMDTQYF. CDR3 coding DNA: TGTGCCAGCAGCCAATCGGTGGGGATGGATACGCAGTATTTT.

V is TRBV6-5 and J is TRBJ1-6; D possibly corresponds to TRBD1 (6 bases). V was clipped by 1 base and J by 10 bases, with 14 bases between them. The length of the CDR3 is 15 residues. The V gene's germline CDR1 is MNHEY and CDR2 SVGAGI. The CDR3 nucleotides read TGTGCCAGCAGTTACTGGGACAATCGTGGCTCACCCCTCCACTTT. Protein sequence: CASSYWDNRGSPLHF.

The rearrangement links TRBV13 to TRBJ1-5, with 8 bases aligning to TRBD1. This CDR3 has 16 residues. After removal of 0 bases from V and 7 bases from J, the junction contained 8 bases not matched to a gene. Germline V gives CDR1 PRHDT, CDR2 FYEKMQ (reference sequence). The CDR3 nucleotides are TGTGCCAGCAGCTTAGGCCTGGGGACAGGTGACCAGCCCCAGCATTTT. Translated: CASSLGLGTGDQPQHF.

The V and J genes are TRBV19 and TRBJ1-5; D unclear. The CDR3 contains 13 residues. CDR1 and CDR2 from the germline V gene are LNHDA and SQIVND (reference sequence). V was shortened by 4 bases and J by 4 bases, with 8 bases between the two germline ends. CDR3 protein: CASSTGVNQPQHF. The CDR3 DNA reads TGTGCCAGTAGTACGGGCGTTAATCAGCCCCAGCATTTT. Combining the CDR3 with reference TRBV19 and TRBJ1-5 gives the whole variable domain DGGITQSPKYLFRKEGQNVTLSCEQNLNHDAMYWYRQDPGQGLRLIYYSQIVNDFQKGDIAEGYSVSREKKESFPLTVTSAQKNPTAFYLCASSTGVNQPQHFGDGTRLSIL.

The J gene is TRBJ2-7, the V gene TRBV6-1; a possible D gene is TRBD2 (5 bases). V dropped 1 base and J dropped 0 bases, with 10 bases sitting between them. The CDR3 covers 15 residues. The V gene's germline CDR1 is MNHNS and CDR2 SASEGT. DNA for the CDR3: TGTGCCAGCAGTGAAGGCGGGTTCTCCTCCTACGAGCAGTACTTC. It encodes CASSEGGFSSYEQYF.

The J gene is TRBJ1-1, the V gene TRBV6-5; TRBD1 is a possible D gene (5 bases). Trimming removed 6 bases at V and 0 bases at J, with 14 bases between. The CDR3 totals 15 residues. Germline CDR1 is MNHEY and CDR2 is SVGAGI. The CDR3 coding sequence is TGTGCCAGCAGAGACTTTGGACATATGAACACTGAAGCTTTCTTT. Translating it yields CASRDFGHMNTEAFF.

V usage is TRBV9 and J usage is TRBJ2-3, with D unresolved. CDR3 length equals 16 residues. Trimming left V 0 bases short and J 1 base short, with 12 bases between. Germline assignment: CDR1 SGDLS and CDR2 YYNGEE. The CDR3 here is CASSVGEMGGTDTQYF. The CDR3 DNA reads as TGTGCCAGCAGCGTAGGGGAAATGGGTGGCACAGATACGCAGTATTTT.

This chain uses TRBV28 with TRBJ2-1; D is uncertain. The germline V gene encodes CDR1 MDHEN and CDR2 SYDVKM. Trimming pared 1 base from V and 8 bases from J, leaving 12 bases between. This CDR3 is 14 amino acids long. The CDR3 reads CASSLSGPGDEQFF. The DNA of the CDR3 is TGTGCCAGCAGTTTATCAGGACCCGGCGATGAGCAGTTCTTC.

To note about this clone: One junction end disagrees with the germline gene, perhaps due to a read error. The genes are TRBV5-5 and TRBJ2-3; D gene unclear. Germline V gene data show CDR1 as SGHKS and CDR2 as YYEKEE (reference sequence). This CDR3 contains 12 residues. The CDR3 protein is CASSLVGIPLNF. Written as DNA, the CDR3 is TGTGCCAGCAGCTTGGTGGGAATTCCTCTAAATTTT.

This sequence joins TRBV6-5 and TRBJ2-7; 8 bases map to TRBD1. This CDR3 is 14 amino acids long. CDR1 MNHEY and CDR2 SVGAGI come from the germline V gene. The V gene end was trimmed by 5 bases and the J gene end by 0 bases; junction bases not matched to a gene: 3. The DNA for the CDR3 is TGTGCCAGCAGTCGGGACAGGTCCTCCTACGAGCAGTACTTC. It encodes CASSRDRSSYEQYF.

The DNA for the CDR3 is TGTGCCAGCAGCCCAGGGGTGGACACTGAAGCTTTCTTT. It codes for CASSPGVDTEAFF. The V and J genes are TRBV5-5 and TRBJ1-1; maybe TRBD1 (6 bases). This CDR3 is built from 13 residues. From germline, CDR1 is SGHKS and CDR2 YYEKEE (reference sequence). V shed 4 bases and J shed 3 bases, with 10 bases lying between them.

This chain links TRBV5-1 with TRBJ2-3, with D unclear. Trimming stripped 0 bases from V and 5 bases from J, with 7 bases between. Germline assignment: CDR1 SGHRS and CDR2 YFSETQ. CDR3 length equals 13 residues. CDR3 in DNA: TGCGCCAGCAGCTTGGCCCGAGGAGATACGCAGTATTTT. This translates into CASSLARGDTQYF.

CDR3 amino acids: CATSDRAGVEQYF. In DNA, the CDR3 is TGTGCCACCTCAGACAGGGCGGGGGTCGAGCAGTACTTC. V gene TRBV19 combines with J gene TRBJ2-7; D might be TRBD1 or TRBD2, each matching 7 bases. The germline V gene encodes CDR1 LNHDA and CDR2 SQIVND (reference sequence). The CDR3 runs to 13 residues. Trimming left V 10 bases short and J 6 bases short, with 19 bases between. Together with reference TRBV19 and TRBJ2-7, the CDR3 gives the full variable domain: DGGITQSPKYLFRKEGQNVTLSCEQNLNHDAMYWYRQDPGQGLRLIYYSQIVNDFQKGDIAEGYSVSREKKESFPLTVTSAQKNPTAFYLCATSDRAGVEQYFGPGTRLTVT.

The chain carries TRBV25-1 and TRBJ1-1; TRBD1 matches 9 bases. The CDR3 loop spans 13 amino acids. V trimming: 6 bases; J trimming: 5 bases; junction bases outside the gene matches: 4. Germline V CDR1 and CDR2: MGHDK, SYGVNS. The CDR3 sequence is CASSGQGWTEAFF. CDR3 DNA: TGTGCCAGCAGCGGACAGGGGTGGACTGAAGCTTTCTTT.

This clone has only a few counts. The genes are TRBV3-1 (or the pseudogene TRBV3-2) and TRBJ2-5, with D maybe TRBD1 (6 bases). Germline V gene lookup returns CDR1 LGHDT and CDR2 YNNKEL (reference sequence). The CDR3 covers 12 residues. The ends were cut back, 1 base at V and 10 bases at J, with 10 bases in the middle. As DNA, the CDR3 is TGTGCCAGCAGCCAAGTGACAGGTAGCCAGTACTTC. It translates to CASSQVTGSQYF.

The chain carries TRBV20-1 and TRBJ1-2; the match to TRBD1 covers 7 bases. The CDR3 is made up of 10 amino acids. Per germline, CDR1 DFQATT and CDR2 SNEGSKA (reference sequence). The J segment lost 6 bases and the V segment lost 7 bases, leaving 2 bases of the junction unmatched. The CDR3, as DNA: TGCAGTGTGGGGACAGATGGCTACACCTTC. It codes for CSVGTDGYTF.